One sample yielded the 28 T cell receptor beta chains listed below, sequenced in a study of blood T cell repertoires in COVID-19. Some clones are missing from TCRdb's copy, which holds only in-frame ones; the method was immunoSEQ multiplex PCR. Altogether over 95,000 clones are present, 75% to 85% being singletons, with the ten largest covering roughly a tenth. Sequenced: peripheral blood. These receptors were collected from a human donor in a cohort sampled during active COVID-19.

The chain joins TRBV5-4 to TRBJ1-2; maybe TRBD1 (5 bases). CDR3 size: 14 residues. CDR1 SGHNT and CDR2 YYREEE come from the germline V gene (reference sequence). Trimming pared 0 bases from V and 4 bases from J, leaving 10 bases between. The CDR3: CASSLARQGYGYTF. The CDR3 coding sequence is TGTGCCAGCAGCTTGGCCCGGCAGGGCTATGGCTACACCTTC.

In DNA, the CDR3 is TGTGCCAGCAGTGAGTTTCAGCGGGCCTCCTACGAGCAGTACTTC. Protein: CASSEFQRASYEQYF. V usage is TRBV2 and J usage is TRBJ2-7; tentatively, D is TRBD2 (6 bases). This CDR3 contains 15 residues. Per the germline V gene, CDR1 is SNHLY and CDR2 is FYNNEI. V was shortened by 3 bases and J by 0 bases, with 12 bases between the two germline ends.

The rearrangement uses TRBV4-1 and TRBJ2-2, with a possible D match to TRBD2 (6 bases). Looked up from germline, CDR1 is MGHRA and CDR2 is YSYEKL. The V and J ends lost 0 bases and 4 bases respectively, with 9 bases between them. The CDR3 runs to 15 residues. DNA of the CDR3: TGCGCCAGCAGCCAAGACGGGAGCGCCACCGGGGAGCTGTTTTTT. Translation: CASSQDGSATGELFF.

The chain carries TRBV11-2 and TRBJ2-7; 9 nucleotides align to TRBD2. The CDR3 runs to 15 residues. CDR1 SGHAT and CDR2 FQNNGV come from the germline V gene. Trimming took 4 bases from V and 3 from J; bases not matched to a gene: 7. The CDR3 bases are TGTGCCAGCAGCTCCCTAGCGGGACGATTCTACGAGCAGTACTTC. Encoded protein: CASSSLAGRFYEQYF.

This chain connects TRBV6-2 or TRBV6-3 to TRBJ1-2; a weak D match, TRBD1 (6 bases). CDR3 length equals 12 residues. V lost 5 bases and J 7 bases, leaving 11 bases between the germline ends. In germline, CDR1 is MNHEY, CDR2 SVGEGT. Written as DNA, the CDR3 is TGTGCCAGCAGTAACAGGGTTCTTGGCTACACCTTC. Encoded protein: CASSNRVLGYTF.

This chain uses TRBV3-1 (or the pseudogene TRBV3-2) with TRBJ1-2; TRBD1 matches 11 bases. Germline CDR1 reads LGHDT; CDR2 reads YNNKEL (reference sequence). V shed 1 base, J shed 4 bases, and the junction held 8 bases outside the gene matches. The CDR3 spans 17 residues. The CDR3 DNA reads TGTGCCAGCAGCCAAGGGACAGGGGGCCCGGGGCTCTATGGCTACACCTTC. Translated, it gives CASSQGTGGPGLYGYTF.

CDR3 in amino acids: CASSSKQGALNTEAFF. CDR3 coding DNA: TGCGCCAGCAGCTCTAAACAGGGGGCATTGAACACTGAAGCTTTCTTT. The V call is TRBV5-1, the J call TRBJ1-1, with 9 bases identical to TRBD1. The CDR3 has 16 residues. The V and J ends lost 3 bases and 0 bases, in that order; junction bases with no gene match: 6. Germline V gene sequence: CDR1 SGHRS, CDR2 YFSETQ.

The chain is built from TRBV6-1 and TRBJ1-6; D may be TRBD1 (6 bases). Per the germline V gene, CDR1 is MNHNS and CDR2 is SASEGT. The CDR3 extends over 18 amino acids. Deletions cut 0 bases from V and 3 bases from J, with 15 bases between. CDR3 sequence: CASSEAEVGAFYNSPLHF. The CDR3 DNA reads TGTGCCAGCAGTGAAGCCGAGGTGGGGGCCTTCTATAATTCACCCCTCCACTTT.

The V call is TRBV30, the J call TRBJ2-7, with a tentative D call TRBD2 (6 bases). The germline gives CDR1 GTSNPN, CDR2 SVGIG (reference sequence). CDR3 length equals 12 residues. The V gene lost 3 bases and the J gene lost 4 bases, with 10 bases spanning the gap. As DNA, the CDR3 is TGTGCCTGGAGGGCGGGGAGGTACGAGCAGTACTTC. Translation: CAWRAGRYEQYF. The whole variable domain, filled in from reference TRBV30 and TRBJ2-7, reads SQTIHQWPATLVQPVGSPLSLECTVEGTSNPNLYWYRQAAGRGLQLLFYSVGIGQISSEVPQNLSASRPQDRQFILSSKKLLLSDSGFYLCAWRAGRYEQYFGPGTRLTVT.

The chain links TRBV4-2 to TRBJ1-3, with D tentatively TRBD1 (5 bases). Germline-derived CDR1 and CDR2 are LGHNA and YNFKEQ. V lost 3 bases and J lost 2, with 17 bases in between. The CDR3 spans 17 residues. CDR3 nucleotides: TGTGCCAGCAGCCATCCCCAGGGACTCTCCCCTGGAAACACCATATATTTT. Encoded protein: CASSHPQGLSPGNTIYF.

The rearrangement links TRBV9 to TRBJ2-1, with 10 bases identical to TRBD2. Germline lookup yields CDR1 SGDLS and CDR2 YYNGEE. The CDR3 has 16 residues. The V segment lost 3 bases and the J segment 8 bases; nucleotides outside the gene matches: 11. The CDR3 region is CASSAGWEAGGDEQFF. As DNA, the CDR3 is TGTGCCAGCAGCGCCGGGTGGGAAGCGGGAGGGGATGAGCAGTTCTTC.

This clone appeared a few times. This sequence joins TRBV6-5 and TRBJ2-7; the match to TRBD1 covers 7 bases. CDR3 length equals 14 residues. Germline V gene lookup returns CDR1 MNHEY and CDR2 SVGAGI. The junction had 9 bases not matched to a gene; V was cut back by 4 bases and J by 6 bases. The CDR3 is CASSLVQGYSEQYF. For the CDR3, the DNA is TGTGCCAGCAGTTTGGTACAGGGGTATAGCGAGCAGTACTTC.

The J gene is TRBJ1-5, the V gene TRBV2; D may be TRBD1 (5 bases). Per the germline V gene, CDR1 is SNHLY and CDR2 is FYNNEI. The V and J ends lost 1 base and 0 bases respectively, with 10 bases between them. This CDR3 is 16 amino acids long. The CDR3: CASSEDEGASNQPQHF. Written as DNA, the CDR3 is TGTGCCAGCAGTGAAGACGAAGGGGCTAGCAATCAGCCCCAGCATTTT.

The rearrangement joins TRBV7-9 to TRBJ1-5, with D maybe TRBD1 (5 bases). In germline, CDR1 is SEHNR, CDR2 FQNEAQ (reference sequence). Trimming cost V 6 bases and J 2 bases, with 14 bases left between them. CDR3 length equals 15 residues. CDR3: CASSPWGEGNQPQHF. Here the CDR3 DNA reads TGTGCCAGCAGTCCCTGGGGGGAGGGCAATCAGCCCCAGCATTTT. Based on the CDR3 plus reference TRBV7-9 and TRBJ1-5, the full variable domain is DTGVSQNPRHKITKRGQNVTFRCDPISEHNRLYWYRQTLGQGPEFLTYFQNEAQLEKSRLLSDRFSAERPKGSFSTLEIQRTEQGDSAMYLCASSPWGEGNQPQHFGDGTRLSIL.

The rearrangement uses TRBV6-5 and TRBJ1-1, with 8 bases matching TRBD1. The germline V gene has CDR1 MNHEY and CDR2 SVGAGI. CDR3 length: 15 amino acids. Trimming at V came to 4 bases and at J to 2 bases, leaving 6 bases not matched to a gene. In DNA form, the CDR3 reads TGTGCCAGCAGTTCAGGGGGCAGTGGTAACACTGAAGCTTTCTTT. Translating it yields CASSSGGSGNTEAFF.

The genes are TRBV6-6 and TRBJ2-6; D possibly corresponds to TRBD2 (5 bases). This CDR3 has 16 amino acids. Per the germline V gene, CDR1 is MNHNY and CDR2 is SVGAGI (reference sequence). Trimming pared 2 bases from V and 4 bases from J, leaving 12 bases between. The CDR3 loop reads CASSYPAASGANVLTF. As DNA, the CDR3 is TGTGCCAGCAGTTACCCAGCGGCCTCCGGGGCCAACGTCCTGACTTTC.

This clone has just one count. The rearrangement uses TRBV27 and TRBJ2-7, with 8 bases lining up with TRBD2. The CDR3 contains 15 residues. Losses at the gene ends were 5 bases for V and 0 bases for J; bases not matched to a gene: 6. The germline CDR1 and CDR2 sequences are MNHEY and SMNVEV (reference sequence). The CDR3 loop reads CASSQAGASSYEQYF. The CDR3 bases are TGTGCCAGCAGTCAAGCGGGAGCCAGCTCCTACGAGCAGTACTTC.

J is TRBJ2-2 and V is TRBV5-1; 11 nucleotides align to TRBD2. V was clipped by 2 bases and J by 6 bases; unmatched bases: 6. The CDR3 has 16 residues. Germline V lookup: CDR1 SGHRS, CDR2 YFSETQ. The CDR3 DNA reads TGCGCCAGCAGCTTCTCGGGGACTAGCGGTGCCGGGGAGCTGTTTTTT. It yields the protein CASSFSGTSGAGELFF. Together with reference TRBV5-1 and TRBJ2-2, the CDR3 gives the full variable domain: KAGVTQTPRYLIKTRGQQVTLSCSPISGHRSVSWYQQTPGQGLQFLFEYFSETQRNKGNFPGRFSGRQFSNSRSEMNVSTLELGDSALYLCASSFSGTSGAGELFFGEGSRLTVL.

The table lists this clone with a few counts. The chain carries TRBV6-5 and TRBJ2-5; 8 bases map to TRBD2. V dropped 2 bases and J dropped 5; count of bases not matched to a gene: 7. Per the germline V gene, CDR1 is MNHEY and CDR2 is SVGAGI. CDR3 length: 15 amino acids. CDR3 in DNA: TGTGCCAGCAGTTACCGGCCTAGCGGGCTCGAGACCCAGTACTTC. Translation: CASSYRPSGLETQYF.

The chain uses TRBV24-1 and TRBJ1-2, with D tentatively TRBD1 (6 bases). Trimming removed 4 bases from V and 4 bases from J, with 12 bases in between. The CDR3 contains 14 residues. CDR1 is KGHDR and CDR2 is SFDVKD in the germline V gene. CDR3: CATSDSTGPYGYTF. DNA for the CDR3: TGTGCCACCAGTGACTCGACAGGACCCTATGGCTACACCTTC.

Here the CDR3 DNA reads TGTGCCAGTAGTAGATCTCGGACTAGCGGGGCAACCTACGAGCAGTACTTC. It codes for CASSRSRTSGATYEQYF. The chain is built from TRBV19 and TRBJ2-7; 12 positions match TRBD2. The CDR3 contains 17 residues. Germline values: CDR1 LNHDA, CDR2 SQIVND (reference sequence). V dropped 4 bases and J dropped 2; count of bases not matched to a gene: 9.

This clone turned up a few times. The chain links TRBV2 to TRBJ1-5, with TRBD1 as a possible D gene (5 bases). There are 15 residues in the CDR3. V was shortened by 1 base and J by 4 bases, with 11 bases between the two germline ends. Germline V gene data show CDR1 as SNHLY and CDR2 as FYNNEI. The CDR3 loop reads CASSEGRQPNQPQHF. DNA for the CDR3: TGTGCCAGCAGTGAAGGACGACAGCCTAATCAGCCCCAGCATTTT.

This clone was detected a few times. V and J are TRBV3-1 (or the pseudogene TRBV3-2) and TRBJ2-1; no clear D. This CDR3 contains 16 residues. With 3 bases removed from V and 7 bases from J, the gap between germline ends came to 19 bases. CDR1 and CDR2 (germline): LGHDT, YNNKEL (reference sequence). As DNA, the CDR3 is TGTGCCAGCAGCCACGACTCGTCCCTAGTATCTAATGAGCAGTTCTTC. This codes for CASSHDSSLVSNEQFF.

The genes are TRBV6-6 and TRBJ2-7; D is perhaps TRBD1 (6 bases). The CDR3 covers 14 residues. Germline values: CDR1 MNHNY, CDR2 SVGAGI (reference sequence). V gave up 2 bases and J gave up 4 bases, with 12 bases separating them. CDR3 bases: TGTGCCAGCAGTTACAGGCGACAGGAATACGAGCAGTACTTC. Its translation is CASSYRRQEYEQYF.

This clone appeared a single time. The chain couples TRBV6-1 to TRBJ2-7, with a possible D match to TRBD2 (6 bases). The germline CDR1 and CDR2 sequences are MNHNS and SASEGT. The CDR3 is made up of 12 amino acids. V was cut by 3 bases and J by 7 bases, with 10 bases left in between. The CDR3: CASSDRRGEQYF. The CDR3 DNA is TGTGCCAGCAGTGATAGGAGGGGAGAGCAGTACTTC.

This clone came up a few times. The chain is built from TRBV28 and TRBJ1-6, with TRBD1 as a possible D gene (6 bases). V lost 6 bases and J 3 bases, leaving 12 bases between the germline ends. The CDR3 covers 15 residues. Germline V gene sequence: CDR1 MDHEN, CDR2 SYDVKM. CDR3 amino acids: CASSRLTGYNSPLHF. CDR3 DNA: TGTGCCAGCAGCCGCCTGACAGGCTATAATTCACCCCTCCACTTT.

The gene calls are TRBV5-8 and TRBJ1-4, with D maybe TRBD1 (6 bases). Per the germline V gene, CDR1 is SGHTS and CDR2 is YDEGEE. CDR3 length: 15 residues. Trimming left V 2 bases short and J 2 bases short, with 10 bases between. CDR3 amino acids: CASSFGQRTNEKLFF. CDR3 coding DNA: TGTGCCAGCAGCTTCGGACAGAGGACTAATGAAAAACTGTTTTTT.

The chain carries TRBV3-1 (or the pseudogene TRBV3-2) and TRBJ1-1; D unresolved. The length of the CDR3 is 13 residues. CDR1 LGHDT and CDR2 YNNKEL come from the germline V gene (reference sequence). The V and J ends lost 1 base and 2 bases respectively, with 5 bases between them. The CDR3 DNA is TGTGCCAGCAGCCAAGGGGCTAACACTGAAGCTTTCTTT. Translation: CASSQGANTEAFF.